This T cell receptor beta chain was captured in a study of blood T cell repertoires in COVID-19. The repertoire was sequenced with immunoSEQ multiplex PCR; TCRdb's copy has only in-frame clones and lacks some. Of roughly 42,000 clones in the sample, roughly 80% were seen once. V trimming: 3 bases; J trimming: 7 bases; junction bases outside the gene matches: 10. The CDR3 is 15 amino acids. Per the germline V gene, CDR1 is LNHDA and CDR2 is SQIVND (reference sequence). V gene TRBV19 combines with J gene TRBJ2-7, with 9 bases identical to TRBD1. This sequence originates from a woman older than 75 with acute or convalescent COVID-19. Sequences were obtained from peripheral blood. DNA of the CDR3: TGTGCCAGTAGTATCTACGCTAGGACAGGGGATGAGCAGTACTTC. Protein: CASSIYARTGDEQYF.